The rows below give T cell receptor beta chains drawn from one sample of a study of blood T cells in healthy people across ages. Via MiXCR, TCRdb re-called the 5' RACE reads, giving one row per CDR3 protein. This sample carries approximately 580,000 distinct CDR3 sequences, 24% of them seen once, and the ten largest clones take 8.7%. This sample was shared with a second study, whose subject was T cells of mothers and their children.

Source material: blood. The receptors stem from a boy between 10 and 17 years old in good health. The CDR3 runs from the conserved cysteine through the conserved F or W. D genes are given only for firm matches. The size of a clone is reported for some rows only, either as once, few or many, or as a class for expanded clones.

J gene	V gene	clone size	D gene	CDR3 protein	CDR3 DNA
TRBJ2-5	TRBV20-1	NA	NA	CSAHIETRYF	TGCAGTGCGCACATAGAGACCCGGTACTTC
TRBJ1-1	TRBV6-1	few	TRBD1	CASSEPRTGNTEAFF	TGTGCCAGCAGTGAACCCAGGACAGGGAACACTGAAGCTTTCTTT
TRBJ2-1	TRBV20-1	NA	TRBD1	CSARSSSPGQGYNEQFF	TGCAGTGCTCGAAGCTCATCTCCGGGACAGGGCTACAATGAGCAGTTCTTC
TRBJ1-1	TRBV4-1	many	NA	CASSRWDHTEAFF	TGCGCCAGCAGCCGATGGGACCACACTGAAGCTTTCTTT
TRBJ2-3	TRBV6-6	few	NA	CASSYSELPRTDTQYF	TGTGCCAGCAGTTACTCGGAGCTGCCGCGCACAGATACGCAGTATTTT
TRBJ2-1	TRBV2	many	TRBD2	CASSEKAGVYNEQFF	TGTGCCAGCAGTGAAAAAGCGGGAGTCTACAATGAGCAGTTCTTC
TRBJ2-7	TRBV7-6	few	TRBD2	CASSLASGRDTYEQYF	TGTGCCAGCAGCTTAGCTAGCGGGAGGGATACCTACGAGCAGTACTTC
TRBJ2-7	TRBV27	few	TRBD1	CASSYSTGRSYEQYF	TGTGCCAGCAGTTACTCGACAGGGAGATCCTACGAGCAGTACTTC
TRBJ1-2	TRBV7-9	few	NA	CASSLGEPNGYTF	TGTGCCAGCAGCTTAGGGGAGCCCAATGGCTACACCTTC
TRBJ1-4	TRBV21-1	few	NA	CAARTGPIMGEKLFF	TGTGCCGCGAGGACGGGACCCATCATGGGGGAAAAACTGTTTTTT
TRBJ2-1	TRBV19	NA	TRBD2	CASSPWGLAGGSSYNEQFF	TGTGCCAGTAGCCCCTGGGGGCTAGCGGGAGGGAGCTCCTACAATGAGCAGTTCTTC
TRBJ2-1	TRBV20-1	few	NA	CSAHDRSSYNEQFF	TGCAGTGCTCATGACAGGAGCTCCTACAATGAGCAGTTCTTC
TRBJ1-5	TRBV5-6	once	NA	CASSLDPGEGNQPQHF	TGTGCCAGCAGCTTGGACCCAGGGGAAGGCAATCAGCCCCAGCATTTT
TRBJ2-3	TRBV3-1	many	NA	CASSRVSTDTQYF	TGTGCCAGCAGCCGGGTAAGCACAGATACGCAGTATTTT
TRBJ2-1	TRBV12-3/TRBV12-4	few	NA	CASSFRVKWVADNEQFF	TGTGCCAGCAGTTTCCGGGTAAAATGGGTGGCCGACAATGAGCAGTTCTTC
TRBJ2-7	TRBV7-9	NA	NA	CASSPQGPLSSSYEQYF	TGTGCCAGCAGCCCGCAAGGACCCCTTTCCAGCTCCTACGAGCAGTACTTC
TRBJ1-5	TRBV5-6	NA	TRBD1	CASSFAGGKGQPQHF	TGTGCCAGCAGCTTCGCAGGGGGGAAAGGACAGCCCCAGCATTTT
TRBJ2-1	TRBV5-5	few	TRBD2	CASSWAGVYYYYNEQFF	TGTGCCAGCAGCTGGGCGGGGGTCTACTACTACTACAATGAGCAGTTCTTC
TRBJ2-3	TRBV12-3/TRBV12-4	NA	TRBD2	CASSLGGSGTDTQYF	TGTGCCAGCAGTTTAGGCGGGAGTGGCACAGATACGCAGTATTTT
TRBJ2-5	TRBV15	few	NA	CATSKAQRKWGETQYF	TGTGCCACCAGCAAGGCGCAGCGGAAGTGGGGGGAGACCCAGTACTTC
TRBJ1-1	TRBV20-1	few	TRBD1	CSARVGQGAEDTEAFF	TGCAGTGCTAGAGTTGGACAGGGGGCGGAGGACACTGAAGCTTTCTTT
TRBJ2-1	TRBV27	few	NA	CASSNSGEQFF	TGTGCCAGCAGTAACAGTGGTGAGCAGTTCTTC
TRBJ2-1	TRBV7-9	NA	TRBD2	CASSLWTSGRGGNEQFF	TGTGCCAGCAGCTTATGGACTAGCGGGAGGGGGGGCAATGAGCAGTTCTTC
TRBJ2-2	TRBV6-4	NA	NA	CASSDGGANTGELFF	TGTGCCAGCAGTGACGGGGGCGCGAACACCGGGGAGCTGTTTTTT
TRBJ2-7	TRBV12-3/TRBV12-4	few	NA	CASSSGKVYEQYF	TGTGCCAGCAGCTCCGGAAAGGTCTACGAGCAGTACTTC
TRBJ1-1	TRBV7-9	NA	NA	CASSPRVQGNGNTEAFF	TGTGCCAGCAGCCCCCGGGTCCAGGGGAATGGGAACACTGAAGCTTTCTTT
TRBJ2-7	TRBV20-1	NA	TRBD2	CSAPGLAGVLAYEQYF	TGCAGTGCCCCGGGACTAGCGGGAGTACTTGCCTACGAGCAGTACTTC
TRBJ2-3	TRBV27	few	NA	CASSTGRGQYF	TGTGCCAGCAGTACCGGACGTGGGCAGTATTTT
TRBJ2-7	TRBV27	few	NA	CASSTQWRTSSYEQYF	TGTGCCAGCAGCACCCAGTGGCGGACCAGCTCCTACGAGCAGTACTTC
TRBJ2-7	TRBV12-3/TRBV12-4	NA	NA	CASSLGQVPYEQYF	TGTGCCAGCAGTCTTGGGCAAGTTCCCTACGAGCAGTACTTC
TRBJ2-5	TRBV20-1	NA	TRBD2	CSARRASGSQETQYF	TGCAGTGCTAGGAGGGCTAGCGGGTCCCAAGAGACCCAGTACTTC
TRBJ2-1	TRBV20-1	NA	NA	CSAPPPESSYNEQFF	TGCAGTGCTCCTCCCCCCGAAAGCTCCTACAATGAGCAGTTCTTC
TRBJ2-3	TRBV28	NA	TRBD2	CASSLWSGSQADTQYF	TGTGCCAGCAGTTTATGGAGCGGGAGCCAAGCAGATACGCAGTATTTT
TRBJ2-3	TRBV6-2/TRBV6-3	NA	NA	CASVTRSTDTQYF	TGTGCCAGCGTAACCAGGAGCACAGATACGCAGTATTTT
TRBJ2-3	TRBV29-1	NA	NA	CSVERANKGTDTQYF	TGCAGCGTTGAAAGGGCCAACAAAGGCACAGATACGCAGTATTTT
TRBJ2-5	TRBV3-1	NA	TRBD2	CASSPAGSGRIQETQYF	TGTGCCAGCAGCCCCGCGGGGAGCGGGAGGATTCAAGAGACCCAGTACTTC
TRBJ2-5	TRBV11-2	NA	TRBD2	CASSPPGLAQETQYF	TGTGCCAGCAGTCCACCGGGACTAGCGCAAGAGACCCAGTACTTC
TRBJ2-4	TRBV7-8	few	TRBD2	CASSLGRSGLAGSFAKNIQYF	TGTGCCAGCAGCTTAGGGCGATCGGGACTAGCGGGATCTTTTGCCAAAAACATTCAGTACTTC
TRBJ2-3	TRBV5-1	few	TRBD1	CASSGTGRTDTQYF	TGCGCCAGCAGTGGGACAGGGCGCACAGATACGCAGTATTTT
TRBJ1-2	TRBV2	few	TRBD1	CASSEEGQTIYGYTF	TGTGCCAGCAGTGAGGAGGGACAGACGATCTATGGCTACACCTTC